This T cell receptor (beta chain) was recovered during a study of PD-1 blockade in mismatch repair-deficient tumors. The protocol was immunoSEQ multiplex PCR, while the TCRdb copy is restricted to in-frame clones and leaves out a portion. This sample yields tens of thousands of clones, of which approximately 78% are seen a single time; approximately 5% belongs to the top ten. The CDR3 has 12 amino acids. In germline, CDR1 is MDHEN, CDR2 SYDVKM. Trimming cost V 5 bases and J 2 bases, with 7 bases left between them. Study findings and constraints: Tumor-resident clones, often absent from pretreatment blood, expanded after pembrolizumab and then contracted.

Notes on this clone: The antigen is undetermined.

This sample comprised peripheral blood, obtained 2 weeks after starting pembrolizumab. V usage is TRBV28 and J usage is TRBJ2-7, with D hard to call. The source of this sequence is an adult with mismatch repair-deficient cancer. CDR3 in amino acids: CASSPPAYEQYF. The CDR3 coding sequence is TGTGCCAGCAGTCCCCCGGCCTACGAGCAGTACTTC.